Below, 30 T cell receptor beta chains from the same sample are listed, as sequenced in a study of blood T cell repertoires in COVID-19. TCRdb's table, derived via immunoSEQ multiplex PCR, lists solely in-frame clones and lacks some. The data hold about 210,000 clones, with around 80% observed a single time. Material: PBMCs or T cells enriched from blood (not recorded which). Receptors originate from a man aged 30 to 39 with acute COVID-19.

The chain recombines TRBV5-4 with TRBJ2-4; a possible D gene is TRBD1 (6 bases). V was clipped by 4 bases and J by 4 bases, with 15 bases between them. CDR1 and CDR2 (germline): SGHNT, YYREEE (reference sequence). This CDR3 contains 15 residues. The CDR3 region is CASSISAQGKNIQYF. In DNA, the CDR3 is TGTGCCAGCAGCATTTCCGCGCAGGGGAAAAACATTCAGTACTTC.

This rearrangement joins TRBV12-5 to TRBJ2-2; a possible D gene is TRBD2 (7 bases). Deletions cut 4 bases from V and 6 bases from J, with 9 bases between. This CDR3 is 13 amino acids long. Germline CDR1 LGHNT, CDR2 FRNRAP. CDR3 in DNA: TGTGCTAGTGGTTGGGAGGGGGCCGGGGAGCTGTTTTTT. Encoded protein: CASGWEGAGELFF.

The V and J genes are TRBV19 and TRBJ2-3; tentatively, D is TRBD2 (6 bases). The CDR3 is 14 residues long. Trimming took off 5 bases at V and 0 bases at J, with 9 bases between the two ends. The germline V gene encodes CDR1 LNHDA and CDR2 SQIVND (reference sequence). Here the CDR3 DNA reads TGTGCCAGTAGTCTCGGGGGAAGCACAGATACGCAGTATTTT. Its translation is CASSLGGSTDTQYF. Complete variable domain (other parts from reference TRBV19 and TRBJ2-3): DGGITQSPKYLFRKEGQNVTLSCEQNLNHDAMYWYRQDPGQGLRLIYYSQIVNDFQKGDIAEGYSVSREKKESFPLTVTSAQKNPTAFYLCASSLGGSTDTQYFGPGTRLTVL.

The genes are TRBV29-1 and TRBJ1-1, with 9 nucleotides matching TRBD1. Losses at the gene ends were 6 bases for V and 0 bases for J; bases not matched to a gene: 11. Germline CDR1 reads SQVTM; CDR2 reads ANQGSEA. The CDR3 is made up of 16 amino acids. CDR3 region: CSVGEIQGALNTEAFF. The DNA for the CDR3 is TGCAGCGTCGGAGAAATACAGGGGGCTCTGAACACTGAAGCTTTCTTT.

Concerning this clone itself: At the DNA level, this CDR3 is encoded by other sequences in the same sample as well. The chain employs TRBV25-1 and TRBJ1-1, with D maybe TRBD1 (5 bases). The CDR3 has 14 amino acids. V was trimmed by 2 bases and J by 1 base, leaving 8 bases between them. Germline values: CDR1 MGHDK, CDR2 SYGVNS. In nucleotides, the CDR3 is TGTGCCAGCAGTGAAGGAACAGGGAACACTGAAGCTTTCTTT. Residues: CASSEGTGNTEAFF.

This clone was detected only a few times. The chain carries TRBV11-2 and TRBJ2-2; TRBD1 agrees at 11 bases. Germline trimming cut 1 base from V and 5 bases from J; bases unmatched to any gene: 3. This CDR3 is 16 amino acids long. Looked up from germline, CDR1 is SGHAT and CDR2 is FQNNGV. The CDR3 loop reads CASSLVGQGVTGELFF. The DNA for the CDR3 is TGTGCCAGCAGCTTAGTGGGACAGGGGGTAACCGGGGAGCTGTTTTTT.

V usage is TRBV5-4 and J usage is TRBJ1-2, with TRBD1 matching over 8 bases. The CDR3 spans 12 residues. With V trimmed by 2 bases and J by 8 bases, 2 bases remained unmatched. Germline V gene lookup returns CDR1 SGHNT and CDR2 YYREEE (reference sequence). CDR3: CASSFPGGGYTF. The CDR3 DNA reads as TGTGCCAGCAGCTTTCCAGGGGGCGGCTACACCTTC.

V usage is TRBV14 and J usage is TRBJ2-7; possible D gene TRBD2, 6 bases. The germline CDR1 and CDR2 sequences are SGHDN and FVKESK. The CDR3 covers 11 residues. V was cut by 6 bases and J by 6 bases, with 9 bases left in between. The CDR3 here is CASSVGGEQYF. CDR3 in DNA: TGTGCCAGCAGTGTCGGGGGCGAGCAGTACTTC.

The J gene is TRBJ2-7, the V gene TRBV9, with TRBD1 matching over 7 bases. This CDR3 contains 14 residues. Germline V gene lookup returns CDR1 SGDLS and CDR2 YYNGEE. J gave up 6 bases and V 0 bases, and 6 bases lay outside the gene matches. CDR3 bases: TGTGCCAGCAGCGTAGCTCTAGGGGGCAGCGAGCAGTACTTC. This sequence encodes CASSVALGGSEQYF.

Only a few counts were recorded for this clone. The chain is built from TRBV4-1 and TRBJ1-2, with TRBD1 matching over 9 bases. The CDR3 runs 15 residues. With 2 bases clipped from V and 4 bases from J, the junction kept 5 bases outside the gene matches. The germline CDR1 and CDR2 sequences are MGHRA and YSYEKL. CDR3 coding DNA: TGCGCCAGCAGCCAACCGGGACAGGGACTCTATGGCTACACCTTC. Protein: CASSQPGQGLYGYTF.

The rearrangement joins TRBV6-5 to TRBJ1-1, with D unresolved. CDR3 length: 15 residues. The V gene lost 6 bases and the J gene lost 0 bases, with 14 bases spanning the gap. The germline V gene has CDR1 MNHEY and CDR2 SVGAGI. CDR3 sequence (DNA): TGTGCCAGCAGGCACAGTACGGTGATGAACACTGAAGCTTTCTTT. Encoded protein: CASRHSTVMNTEAFF.

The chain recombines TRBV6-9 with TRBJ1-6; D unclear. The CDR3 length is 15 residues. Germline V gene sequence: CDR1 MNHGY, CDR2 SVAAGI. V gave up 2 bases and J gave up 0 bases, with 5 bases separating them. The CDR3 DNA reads TGTGCCAGCAGTTATGAGAGCTCCTATAATTCACCCCTCCACTTT. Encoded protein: CASSYESSYNSPLHF.

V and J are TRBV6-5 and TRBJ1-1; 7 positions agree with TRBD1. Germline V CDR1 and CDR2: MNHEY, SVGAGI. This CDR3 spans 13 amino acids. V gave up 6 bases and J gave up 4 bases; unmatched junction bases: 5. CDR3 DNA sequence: TGTGCCAGCAGAGGACAGGCGGGCACTGAAGCTTTCTTT. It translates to CASRGQAGTEAFF.

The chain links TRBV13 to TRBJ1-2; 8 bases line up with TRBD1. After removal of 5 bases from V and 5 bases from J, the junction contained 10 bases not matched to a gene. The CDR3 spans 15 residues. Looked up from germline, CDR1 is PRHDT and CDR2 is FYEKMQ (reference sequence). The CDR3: CASSPRTGKLYGYTF. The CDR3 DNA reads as TGTGCCAGCAGCCCTCGGACAGGGAAACTTTATGGCTACACCTTC.

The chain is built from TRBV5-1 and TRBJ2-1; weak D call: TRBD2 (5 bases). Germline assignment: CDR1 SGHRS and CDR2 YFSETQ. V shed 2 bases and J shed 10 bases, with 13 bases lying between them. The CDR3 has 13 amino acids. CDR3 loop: CASSFFREGEQFF. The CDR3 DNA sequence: TGCGCCAGCAGCTTTTTTCGAGAGGGCGAGCAGTTCTTC.

This chain's CDR3 is CASSQFGRGQPQHF. In DNA, the CDR3 is TGTGCCAGCAGCCAGTTTGGACGGGGTCAGCCCCAGCATTTT. The rearrangement links TRBV3-1 (or the pseudogene TRBV3-2) to TRBJ1-5, with D unresolved. The germline V gene has CDR1 LGHDT and CDR2 YNNKEL (reference sequence). The CDR3 runs 14 residues. The ends were cut back, 3 bases at V and 6 bases at J, with 12 bases in the middle.

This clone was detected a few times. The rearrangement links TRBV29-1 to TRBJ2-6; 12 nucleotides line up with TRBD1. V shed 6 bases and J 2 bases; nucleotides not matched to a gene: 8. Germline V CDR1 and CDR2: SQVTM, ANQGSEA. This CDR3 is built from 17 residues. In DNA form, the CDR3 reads TGCAGCGTCCGGAGTGGGACAGGGGGCGCTGGGGCCAACGTCCTGACTTTC. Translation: CSVRSGTGGAGANVLTF.

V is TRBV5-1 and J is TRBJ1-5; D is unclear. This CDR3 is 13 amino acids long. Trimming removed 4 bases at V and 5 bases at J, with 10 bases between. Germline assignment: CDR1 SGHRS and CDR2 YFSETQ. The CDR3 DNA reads TGCGCCAGCAGCGCGGGAGCTGATCAGCCCCAGCATTTT. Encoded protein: CASSAGADQPQHF.

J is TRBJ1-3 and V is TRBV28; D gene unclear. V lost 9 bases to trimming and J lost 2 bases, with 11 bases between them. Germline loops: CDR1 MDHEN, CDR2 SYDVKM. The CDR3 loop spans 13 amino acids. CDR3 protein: CASRRAAGNTIYF. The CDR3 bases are TGTGCCAGTCGGCGGGCTGCTGGAAACACCATATATTTT.

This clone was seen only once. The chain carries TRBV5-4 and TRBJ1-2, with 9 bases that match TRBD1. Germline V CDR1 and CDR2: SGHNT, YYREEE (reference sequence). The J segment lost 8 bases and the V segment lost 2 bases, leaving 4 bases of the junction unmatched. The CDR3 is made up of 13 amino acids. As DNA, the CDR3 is TGTGCCAGCAGCTTACAGGGGGCGAAAGGCTACACCTTC. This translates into CASSLQGAKGYTF.

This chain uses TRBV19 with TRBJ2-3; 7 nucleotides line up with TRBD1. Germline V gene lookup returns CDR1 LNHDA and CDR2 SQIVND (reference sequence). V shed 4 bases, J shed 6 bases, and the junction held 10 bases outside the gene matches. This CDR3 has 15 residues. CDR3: CASSTRGLYLDTQYF. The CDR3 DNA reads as TGTGCCAGTAGTACGAGGGGGCTGTACTTGGATACGCAGTATTTT.

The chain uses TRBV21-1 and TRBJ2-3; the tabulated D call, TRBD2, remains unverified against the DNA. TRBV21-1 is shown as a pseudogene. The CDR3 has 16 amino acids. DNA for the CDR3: TGTGCCAGCAGCTACGAGCGAGCGGGGGGGGCAGATACGCAGTATTTT. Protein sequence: CASSYERAGGADTQYF.

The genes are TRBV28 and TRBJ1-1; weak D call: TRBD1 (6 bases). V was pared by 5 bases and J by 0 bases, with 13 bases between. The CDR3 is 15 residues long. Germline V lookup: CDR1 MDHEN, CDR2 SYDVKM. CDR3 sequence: CASSATGHLNTEAFF. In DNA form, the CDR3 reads TGTGCCAGCAGTGCAACGGGACACCTGAACACTGAAGCTTTCTTT.

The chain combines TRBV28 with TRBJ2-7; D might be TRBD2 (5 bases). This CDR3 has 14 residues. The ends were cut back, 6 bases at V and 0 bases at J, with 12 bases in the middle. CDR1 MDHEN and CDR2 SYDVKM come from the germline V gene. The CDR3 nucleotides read TGTGCCAGCAGCCTGGAGCTAGCCTCCTACGAGCAGTACTTC. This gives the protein CASSLELASYEQYF.

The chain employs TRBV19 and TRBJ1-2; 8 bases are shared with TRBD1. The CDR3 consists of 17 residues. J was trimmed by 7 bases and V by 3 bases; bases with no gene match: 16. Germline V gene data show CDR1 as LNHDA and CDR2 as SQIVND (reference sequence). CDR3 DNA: TGTGCCAGTAGTATCGTGGAGAGGGGCCAGGGGGCGCGTGGCTACACCTTC. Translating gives CASSIVERGQGARGYTF.

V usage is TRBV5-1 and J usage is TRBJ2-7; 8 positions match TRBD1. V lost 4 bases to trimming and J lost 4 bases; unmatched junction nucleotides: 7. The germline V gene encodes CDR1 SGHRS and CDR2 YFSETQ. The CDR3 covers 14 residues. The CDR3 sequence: CASSHQGAGYEQYF. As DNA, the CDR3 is TGCGCCAGCAGCCATCAGGGGGCAGGATACGAGCAGTACTTC.

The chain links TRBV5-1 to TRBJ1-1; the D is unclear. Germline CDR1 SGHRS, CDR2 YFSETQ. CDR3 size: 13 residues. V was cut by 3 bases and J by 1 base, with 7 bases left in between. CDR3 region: CASSSTPNTEAFF. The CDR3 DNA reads TGCGCCAGCAGCTCGACACCGAACACTGAAGCTTTCTTT.

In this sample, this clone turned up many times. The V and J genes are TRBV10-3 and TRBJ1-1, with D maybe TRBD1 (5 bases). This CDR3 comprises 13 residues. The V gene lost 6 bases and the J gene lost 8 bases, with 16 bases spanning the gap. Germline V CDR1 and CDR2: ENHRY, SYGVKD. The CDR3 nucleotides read TGTGCCATCAGGGTTATACGACAGTCCGAAGCTTTCTTT. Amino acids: CAIRVIRQSEAFF.

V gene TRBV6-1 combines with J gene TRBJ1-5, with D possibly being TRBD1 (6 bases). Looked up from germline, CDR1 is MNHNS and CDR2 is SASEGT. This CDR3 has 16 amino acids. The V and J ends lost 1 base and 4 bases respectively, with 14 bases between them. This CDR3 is CASSEDRVWVNQPQHF. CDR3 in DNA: TGTGCCAGCAGTGAAGACAGGGTTTGGGTAAATCAGCCCCAGCATTTT.

The CDR3 reads CASSEKGLASYEAFF. CDR3 nucleotides: TGTGCCAGCAGTGAAAAGGGGCTGGCCTCCTATGAAGCTTTCTTT. The chain recombines TRBV2 with TRBJ1-1; D perhaps matches TRBD1 (5 bases). Looked up from germline, CDR1 is SNHLY and CDR2 is FYNNEI. The germline V and J ends were trimmed by 2 bases and 7 bases, with 17 bases remaining between them. CDR3 length equals 15 residues.